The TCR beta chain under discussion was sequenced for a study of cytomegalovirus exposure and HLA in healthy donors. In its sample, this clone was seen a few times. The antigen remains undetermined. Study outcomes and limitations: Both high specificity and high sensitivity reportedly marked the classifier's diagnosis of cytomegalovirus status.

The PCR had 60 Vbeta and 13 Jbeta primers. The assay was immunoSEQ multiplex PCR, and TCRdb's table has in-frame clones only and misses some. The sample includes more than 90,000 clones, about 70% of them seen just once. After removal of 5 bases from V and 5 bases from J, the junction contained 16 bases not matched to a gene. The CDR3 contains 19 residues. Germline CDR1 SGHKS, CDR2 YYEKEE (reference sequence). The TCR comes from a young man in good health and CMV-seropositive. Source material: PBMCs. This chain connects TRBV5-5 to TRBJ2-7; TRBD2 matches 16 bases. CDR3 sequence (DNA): TGTGCCAGCAGATCGCGACCGGGACTAGCGGGGGGGCTCGGGAACGAGCAGTACTTC. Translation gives CASRSRPGLAGGLGNEQYF.